This T cell receptor beta chain was documented in a study of blood T cell repertoires in COVID-19. Study-level information: COVID-19 samples collected from the United States, Italy and Spain covered acute and convalescent phases.

Germline CDR1 reads MNHEY; CDR2 reads SVGAGI. The CDR3 extends over 15 amino acids. J gave up 5 bases and V 9 bases, and 10 bases lay outside the gene matches. In the authors' workflow: Reference gene primer amplification yielded estimated nucleated cell counts. Some clones are missing from TCRdb's copy, which holds only in-frame ones; the method was immunoSEQ multiplex PCR. The V and J calls and clone size were taken over from that table, and D and trimming were inferred from the DNA. In the table there are around 190,000 clones, 80% to 90% of which are singletons. The gene calls are TRBV6-5 and TRBJ2-2; 9 nucleotides align to TRBD1. The clonotype originates from a man younger than 35 who had recovered from COVID-19. Sequenced sample: peripheral blood. The CDR3 DNA reads as TGTGCCAGTAGACGGGACAGGGTTCGGACCGGGGAGCTGTTTTTT. The encoded protein is CASRRDRVRTGELFF.